One sample yielded the 13 T cell receptor beta chains listed below, sequenced in a study of neoadjuvant nivolumab and ipilimumab in lung cancer. The data were produced by immunoSEQ multiplex PCR, yet TCRdb's version contains in-frame clones alone and is incomplete. The table includes about 18,000 clones, roughly 80% detected once. The sequencing used tumor tissue, collected after neoadjuvant nivolumab, alone or with ipilimumab, at or shortly before surgery. The receptors here all came from an adult with non-small cell lung cancer.

This chain connects TRBV18 to TRBJ1-2, with 9 nucleotides matching TRBD1. V was clipped by 5 bases and J by 5 bases; unmatched bases: 6. CDR3 length: 14 amino acids. The germline V gene has CDR1 KGHSH and CDR2 LQKENI. CDR3 protein: CASSADRGAYGYTF. CDR3 DNA sequence: TGTGCCAGCTCAGCGGACAGGGGAGCATATGGCTACACCTTC.

The chain recombines TRBV7-2 with TRBJ1-2, with no clear D. Trimming took 0 bases from V and 1 from J, leaving 9 bases between them. From germline, CDR1 is SGHTA and CDR2 FQGNSA. The length of the CDR3 is 15 residues. CDR3 in amino acids: CASSLAAGNNYGYTF. CDR3 DNA sequence: TGTGCCAGCAGCTTAGCAGCGGGGAATAACTATGGCTACACCTTC.

This clone was observed a few times. The chain links TRBV29-1 to TRBJ2-3; the match to TRBD1 covers 8 bases. Trimming took 6 bases from V and 2 from J; bases not matched to a gene: 7. In germline, CDR1 is SQVTM, CDR2 ANQGSEA. This CDR3 has 14 amino acids. The DNA of the CDR3 is TGCAGCGTGAACCGGGACAGGAACACAGATACGCAGTATTTT. The encoded protein is CSVNRDRNTDTQYF.

This clone has just one count. This rearrangement joins TRBV7-8 to TRBJ2-7, with D possibly matching TRBD2 (6 bases). Per the germline V gene, CDR1 is SGHVS and CDR2 is FQNEAQ. The CDR3 has 16 amino acids. V was cut by 5 bases and J by 2 bases, with 19 bases left in between. CDR3 residues: CASSPEAGSEAYEQYF. The CDR3 nucleotides read TGTGCCAGCAGCCCCGAGGCGGGGTCAGAGGCCTACGAGCAGTACTTC. The whole variable domain, filled in from reference TRBV7-8 and TRBJ2-7, reads GAGVSQSPRYKVAKRGQDVALRCDPISGHVSLFWYQQALGQGPEFLTYFQNEAQLDKSGLPSDRFFAERPEGSVSTLKIQRTQQEDSAVYLCASSPEAGSEAYEQYFGPGTRLTVT.

V gene TRBV6-1 combines with J gene TRBJ1-2, with D uncertain. This CDR3 spans 13 amino acids. Germline-derived CDR1 and CDR2 are MNHNS and SASEGT. Trimming left V 7 bases short and J 3 bases short, with 12 bases between. CDR3 residues: CASKSADYYGYTF. The CDR3 DNA follows: TGTGCCAGCAAGTCGGCGGACTACTATGGCTACACCTTC.

The chain joins TRBV6-1 to TRBJ1-5; TRBD1 is a possible D gene (5 bases). This CDR3 has 13 amino acids. Germline CDR1 reads MNHNS; CDR2 reads SASEGT. Trimming left V 8 bases short and J 3 bases short, with 11 bases between. The CDR3 reads CASRHRFNQPQHF. Here the CDR3 DNA reads TGTGCCAGCCGACACAGGTTCAATCAGCCCCAGCATTTT.

Judged by abundance, this clone is medium-sized. The chain combines TRBV7-9 with TRBJ1-4; no reliable D call. Trimming pared 7 bases from V and 0 bases from J, leaving 6 bases between. Germline CDR1 and CDR2: SEHNR and FQNEAQ (reference sequence). The CDR3 has 13 amino acids. The CDR3 bases are TGTGCCAGCATGGGAGCAACTAATGAAAAACTGTTTTTT. As protein: CASMGATNEKLFF.

The chain joins TRBV4-2 to TRBJ2-2; D gene uncertain. Per germline, CDR1 LGHNA and CDR2 YNFKEQ. The CDR3 contains 18 residues. V shed 0 bases and J shed 0 bases, with 14 bases lying between them. The CDR3 is CASSQDPLVVANTGELFF. The CDR3 DNA is TGTGCCAGCAGCCAAGACCCCTTGGTGGTCGCGAACACCGGGGAGCTGTTTTTT.

This chain joins TRBV5-6 and TRBJ2-7; D unclear. The V end lost 4 bases, the J end lost 0 bases, and 14 bases lay between the germline ends. The CDR3 extends over 15 amino acids. CDR1 and CDR2 (germline): SGHDT, YYEEEE. CDR3 nucleotide sequence: TGTGCCAGCAGCCCAACTTTTAGGGTCTCCTACGAGCAGTACTTC. This sequence encodes CASSPTFRVSYEQYF. The whole variable domain, remainder taken from reference TRBV5-6 and TRBJ2-7, is DAGVTQSPTHLIKTRGQQVTLRCSPKSGHDTVSWYQQALGQGPQFIFQYYEEEERQRGNFPDRFSGHQFPNYSSELNVNALLLGDSALYLCASSPTFRVSYEQYFGPGTRLTVT.

This chain connects TRBV5-1 to TRBJ2-2, with D tentatively TRBD1 (6 bases). The CDR3 totals 14 residues. V lost 2 bases to trimming and J lost 4 bases, with 9 bases between them. From germline, CDR1 is SGHRS and CDR2 YFSETQ. The CDR3 sequence: CASSFGGATGELFF. In DNA form, the CDR3 reads TGCGCCAGCAGCTTTGGGGGCGCCACCGGGGAGCTGTTTTTT. Full variable domain (outside the CDR3, taken from reference TRBV5-1 and TRBJ2-2): KAGVTQTPRYLIKTRGQQVTLSCSPISGHRSVSWYQQTPGQGLQFLFEYFSETQRNKGNFPGRFSGRQFSNSRSEMNVSTLELGDSALYLCASSFGGATGELFFGEGSRLTVL.

The chain recombines TRBV7-6 with TRBJ1-2; 10 bases align to TRBD1. After removal of 4 bases from V and 8 bases from J, the junction contained 7 bases not matched to a gene. The germline V gene has CDR1 SGHVS and CDR2 FNYEAQ. CDR3 length: 14 amino acids. CDR3 protein: CASSSLDRGQGYTF. CDR3 nucleotide sequence: TGTGCCAGCAGCTCCCTTGACAGGGGGCAAGGCTACACCTTC.

The chain has TRBV15 and TRBJ1-4; weak D call: TRBD1 (6 bases). Germline loops: CDR1 LNHNV, CDR2 YYDKDF (reference sequence). The CDR3 covers 14 residues. The V and J ends lost 5 bases and 5 bases respectively, with 12 bases between them. CDR3 loop: CATSQTGNNEKLFF. The CDR3, as DNA: TGTGCCACCAGCCAAACAGGGAACAATGAAAAACTGTTTTTT.

The CDR3: CASSWDDDGPLHF. CDR3 coding DNA: TGTGCCAGCAGTTGGGACGATGACGGACCCCTCCACTTT. The rearrangement uses TRBV6-1 and TRBJ1-6; possible D gene TRBD1, 5 bases. Trimming shortened V by 5 bases and J by 12 bases, and 14 bases separated the two germline ends. Per the germline V gene, CDR1 is MNHNS and CDR2 is SASEGT. This CDR3 region has 13 residues.